Below, 21 T cell receptor beta chains from the same sample are listed, as sequenced in a study of T cell repertoires in cytomegalovirus infection (dated 2019 in TCRdb). Sequenced on an Illumina HiSeq 1500. The public reads were run again by TCRdb, first through fastp at Q25 and then through MiXCR, and only productive beta chains were kept. Entries are consolidated by CDR3 protein sequence, retaining the most common genes and DNA. Counted in this sample were 300,000 or so distinct CDR3 sequences; over 20% of them appeared once. The top ten clonotypes cover around 13% of the sample. The sequenced sample consisted of PBMCs. Every receptor here comes from a human donor in good health (CMV status not recorded). Some clones in this sample may be carry-over from other donors' samples.

This clonotype was counted only a few times. The chain has TRBV20-1 and TRBJ2-7; TRBD2 is a possible D gene (7 bases). Trimming took off 6 bases at V and 4 bases at J, with 19 bases between the two ends. This CDR3 has 14 amino acids. Germline V gives CDR1 DFQATT, CDR2 SNEGSKA (reference sequence). As DNA, the CDR3 is TGCAGTGCCCCGCTGCCGGGGGGCTGGTACGAGCAGTACTTC. As protein: CSAPLPGGWYEQYF.

This clonotype has a count of ten or more. The chain employs TRBV7-2 and TRBJ2-5, with D possibly matching TRBD1 (5 bases). The CDR3 spans 16 residues. V lost 4 bases to trimming and J lost 3 bases, with 18 bases between them. Germline CDR1 is SGHTA and CDR2 is FQGNSA. The CDR3 nucleotides are TGTGCCAGCAGCTCTGAAATAGGGGTCTGGGAAGAGACCCAGTACTTC. Translation: CASSSEIGVWEETQYF.

This clonotype was seen at least ten times. CDR3 in amino acids: CASSPNRGGSGANVLTF. CDR3 in DNA: TGTGCCAGCAGTCCAAACCGAGGGGGCAGCGGGGCCAACGTCCTGACTTTC. This sequence joins TRBV7-3 and TRBJ2-6, with 7 bases lining up with TRBD1. V gave up 6 bases and J gave up 4 bases; unmatched junction bases: 12. Germline CDR1 reads SGHTA; CDR2 reads FQGTGA. This CDR3 has 17 amino acids.

This clonotype was seen many times. The chain joins TRBV7-2 to TRBJ1-1; D call uncertain. This CDR3 has 14 amino acids. Trimming took off 7 bases at V and 7 bases at J, with 19 bases between the two ends. Germline CDR1 reads SGHTA; CDR2 reads FQGNSA. CDR3 nucleotides: TGTGCCAGCATTCCCTCCCGGAATGGTGTTGAAGCTTTCTTT. This gives the protein CASIPSRNGVEAFF.

The sample holds a few counts of this clonotype. V usage is TRBV5-6 and J usage is TRBJ1-5, with 8 bases fitting TRBD1. This CDR3 is 16 amino acids long. CDR1 is SGHDT, CDR2 YYEEEE, per germline. The junction had 8 bases not matched to a gene; V was cut back by 1 base and J by 5 bases. CDR3 sequence (DNA): TGTGCCAGCAGCTTGACCCGGGACAGGTATTATCAGCCCCAGCATTTT. Protein sequence: CASSLTRDRYYQPQHF.

J is TRBJ2-2 and V is TRBV20-1, with 9 bases identical to TRBD2. This CDR3 spans 16 amino acids. V lost 5 bases and J lost 7; bases outside the gene matches: 14. Germline assignment: CDR1 DFQATT and CDR2 SNEGSKA (reference sequence). CDR3 sequence reads: CSAAHRSAGGGGELFF. CDR3 bases: TGCAGTGCTGCCCACCGATCGGCGGGAGGGGGCGGGGAGCTGTTTTTT.

This clonotype has only a few counts. J is TRBJ2-2 and V is TRBV29-1; possible D gene TRBD1, 6 bases. This CDR3 comprises 11 residues. Per the germline V gene, CDR1 is SQVTM and CDR2 is ANQGSEA. CDR3 loop: CSGANTGELFF. Here the CDR3 DNA reads TGCTCAGGGGCGAACACCGGGGAGCTGTTTTTT.

This clonotype appeared a few times. J is TRBJ2-3 and V is TRBV7-2; weak D call: TRBD1 (6 bases). The CDR3 contains 17 residues. Germline V gene sequence: CDR1 SGHTA, CDR2 FQGNSA. Between the trimmed V and J ends, which lost 5 bases and 3 bases, there was a span of 21 bases. For the CDR3, the DNA is TGTGCCAGCAGCCCTCCGACAGGACCCACCCTTACAGATACGCAGTATTTT. Its protein product is CASSPPTGPTLTDTQYF.

This clonotype appeared a few times. This sequence joins TRBV7-9 and TRBJ1-4, with 7 bases fitting TRBD1. Germline CDR1 and CDR2: SEHNR and FQNEAQ (reference sequence). This CDR3 comprises 16 residues. J gave up 11 bases and V 0 bases, and 12 bases lay outside the gene matches. Here the CDR3 reads CASSLAGTDLLGKLFF. CDR3 bases: TGTGCCAGCAGCTTAGCGGGGACAGACCTCCTTGGTAAACTGTTTTTT.

This clonotype was counted many times. The chain is built from TRBV7-2 and TRBJ1-2; no reliable D call. This CDR3 region has 16 residues. Germline V gives CDR1 SGHTA, CDR2 FQGNSA. Between the trimmed V and J ends, which lost 5 bases and 4 bases, there was a span of 20 bases. The CDR3 coding sequence is TGTGCCAGCAGCCCGGTGGGCGGCCGACAAACCTATGGCTACACCTTC. Encoded protein: CASSPVGGRQTYGYTF. The whole variable domain, remainder taken from reference TRBV7-2 and TRBJ1-2, is GAGVSQSPSNKVTEKGKDVELRCDPISGHTALYWYRQSLGQGLEFLIYFQGNSAPDKSGLPSDRFSAERTGGSVSTLTIQRTQQEDSAVYLCASSPVGGRQTYGYTFGSGTRLTVV.

This clonotype was seen more than once but under ten times. This chain joins TRBV7-2 and TRBJ1-5, with D maybe TRBD1 (6 bases). The germline V and J ends were trimmed by 0 bases and 6 bases, with 18 bases remaining between them. This CDR3 has 17 residues. CDR1 SGHTA and CDR2 FQGNSA come from the germline V gene. CDR3 DNA sequence: TGTGCCAGCAGCTTAGCGCATTCCGGCAGGGGTGGTCAGCCCCAGCATTTT. The encoded protein is CASSLAHSGRGGQPQHF.

This clonotype was counted a few times. V usage is TRBV6-2 or TRBV6-3 and J usage is TRBJ2-4; 7 nucleotides match TRBD1. The CDR3 totals 15 residues. Germline CDR1 reads MNHEY; CDR2 reads SVGEGT. With V trimmed by 6 bases and J by 6 bases, 11 bases remained unmatched. The CDR3 is CASRDPKGAGNIQYF. The CDR3 nucleotides are TGTGCCAGCAGAGACCCCAAGGGGGCGGGAAACATTCAGTACTTC.

This chain links TRBV5-6 with TRBJ2-5; a possible D gene is TRBD2 (5 bases). Germline values: CDR1 SGHDT, CDR2 YYEEEE. This CDR3 is 13 amino acids long. V dropped 6 bases and J dropped 2 bases, with 11 bases sitting between them. This CDR3 is CASTLAGQETQYF. Written as DNA, the CDR3 is TGTGCCAGCACCCTAGCAGGACAAGAGACCCAGTACTTC.

CDR3 DNA sequence: TGTGCCAGCAGTTTAACCGACAATGGCTACACCTTC. It specifies CASSLTDNGYTF. The chain couples TRBV28 to TRBJ1-2, with D unclear. V was cut by 2 bases and J by 6 bases, with 7 bases left in between. The germline V gene has CDR1 MDHEN and CDR2 SYDVKM. CDR3 length equals 12 residues.

This clonotype was observed a handful of times. The chain joins TRBV11-2 to TRBJ2-7; 10 positions match TRBD1. Per germline, CDR1 SGHAT and CDR2 FQNNGV. The V and J ends lost 5 bases and 1 base, in that order; junction bases with no gene match: 5. The CDR3 loop spans 15 amino acids. As DNA, the CDR3 is TGTGCCAGCAGCCGGACAGGGGGAAAATCCTACGAGCAGTACTTC. This encodes CASSRTGGKSYEQYF.

V gene TRBV7-2 combines with J gene TRBJ2-1; TRBD1 agrees at 11 bases. Germline CDR1 is SGHTA and CDR2 is FQGNSA. The J segment lost 6 bases and the V segment lost 5 bases, leaving 9 bases of the junction unmatched. CDR3 length: 16 residues. The CDR3 nucleotides read TGTGCCAGCAGCCACCGCGGGACAGGGGGTCTCAATGAGCAGTTCTTC. The encoded protein is CASSHRGTGGLNEQFF.

This chain links TRBV28 with TRBJ2-1; 8 nucleotides agree with TRBD2. Germline V CDR1 and CDR2: MDHEN, SYDVKM. The length of the CDR3 is 15 residues. V gave up 5 bases and J gave up 6 bases; unmatched junction bases: 9. CDR3 nucleotides: TGTGCCAGCAGTCTAATAGCGGGACGATTCAATGAGCAGTTCTTC. It codes for CASSLIAGRFNEQFF.

The chain links TRBV7-3 to TRBJ2-1; TRBD2 matches at 12 bases. Looked up from germline, CDR1 is SGHTA and CDR2 is FQGTGA. V gave up 4 bases and J gave up 3 bases; unmatched junction bases: 4. The CDR3 runs 16 residues. In nucleotides, the CDR3 is TGTGCCAGCAGCTCGCGGGGACTAGCGGGCTACAATGAGCAGTTCTTC. This codes for CASSSRGLAGYNEQFF.

In its sample, this clonotype was seen many times. The chain combines TRBV7-2 with TRBJ1-2, with unresolved D. The germline V gene has CDR1 SGHTA and CDR2 FQGNSA. Deletions cut 0 bases from V and 3 bases from J, with 8 bases between. The CDR3 sequence is 14 residues long. The CDR3 protein is CASSLATRYYGYTF. Written as DNA, the CDR3 is TGTGCCAGCAGCTTAGCGACAAGATACTATGGCTACACCTTC.

V usage is TRBV6-1 and J usage is TRBJ1-5; D is ambiguous. The CDR3 length is 15 residues. The V gene's germline CDR1 is MNHNS and CDR2 SASEGT. V was trimmed by 7 bases and J by 2 bases, leaving 15 bases between them. CDR3 in amino acids: CASNIASFGNQPQHF. The CDR3 DNA reads as TGTGCCAGCAATATAGCCAGTTTTGGCAATCAGCCCCAGCATTTT.

Many counts were recorded for this clonotype. The chain links TRBV28 to TRBJ1-5, with TRBD1 identical over 9 bases. The length of the CDR3 is 13 residues. Germline V gene sequence: CDR1 MDHEN, CDR2 SYDVKM. Trimming removed 7 bases from V and 8 bases from J; junction bases left unmatched: 6. CDR3 amino acids: CASTTGGLEPQHF. The CDR3 nucleotides read TGTGCCAGCACCACAGGGGGCTTAGAGCCCCAGCATTTT. Drawing the rest from reference TRBV28 and TRBJ1-5, the complete variable domain is DVKVTQSSRYLVKRTGEKVFLECVQDMDHENMFWYRQDPGLGLRLIYFSYDVKMKEKGDIPEGYSVSREKKERFSLILESASTNQTSMYLCASTTGGLEPQHFGDGTRLSIL.